These 32 T cell receptor beta chains originate from one sample sequenced in a study of glioma-infiltrating T cells. Amplification of TCR alpha and beta CDR3 regions from RNA used iRepertoire nested multiplex PCR. One entry per CDR3 protein results from TCRdb running MiXCR on the multiplex PCR reads. The data show about 400,000 distinct CDR3 sequences, around 38% seen once. What was sequenced was glioma tissue, nonneoplastic brain tissue, or PBMCs (not recorded which). These receptors came from a human donor with low-grade glioma or glioblastoma, undergoing nonglioma brain surgery, or in good health (not recorded which).

This chain links TRBV10-3 with TRBJ1-1; tentatively, D is TRBD1 (6 bases). CDR1 ENHRY and CDR2 SYGVKD come from the germline V gene. The CDR3 runs to 17 residues. The V gene lost 3 bases and the J gene lost 1 base, with 18 bases spanning the gap. CDR3 bases: TGTGCCATCAGTGACCAGCGGCGTGGGGGGCCGAACACTGAAGCTTTCTTT. Its translation is CAISDQRRGGPNTEAFF.

This clonotype appeared many times. V gene TRBV6-1 combines with J gene TRBJ1-5; no reliable D call. The germline V and J ends were trimmed by 5 bases and 4 bases, with 9 bases remaining between them. CDR3 length: 13 amino acids. Per germline, CDR1 MNHNS and CDR2 SASEGT. CDR3 DNA sequence: TGTGCCAGCAGTTATACGGGGAATCAGCCCCAGCATTTT. Its translation: CASSYTGNQPQHF.

This clonotype was recorded a few times. This sequence joins TRBV28 and TRBJ1-5; 8 bases are a match to TRBD1. The CDR3 is made up of 15 amino acids. CDR1 is MDHEN and CDR2 is SYDVKM in the germline V gene. V lost 7 bases to trimming and J lost 0 bases; unmatched junction nucleotides: 5. CDR3 bases: TGTGCCAGCATACTACAGGGGGTTAGCAATCAGCCCCAGCATTTT. Encoded protein: CASILQGVSNQPQHF.

This clonotype showed up just a few times. The chain links TRBV20-1 to TRBJ2-7; no definite D call. The CDR3 has 14 residues. CDR1 and CDR2 from the germline V gene are DFQATT and SNEGSKA (reference sequence). V was pared by 0 bases and J by 2 bases, with 11 bases between. CDR3 sequence: CSARESPGTYEQYF. In DNA, the CDR3 is TGCAGTGCTAGAGAGTCCCCAGGAACCTACGAGCAGTACTTC.

The V and J genes are TRBV7-9 and TRBJ1-2, with D possibly TRBD1 on 6 matching bases. Looked up from germline, CDR1 is SEHNR and CDR2 is FQNEAQ (reference sequence). Trimming left V 5 bases short and J 3 bases short, with 13 bases between. The CDR3 has 14 residues. As DNA, the CDR3 is TGTGCCAGCAGCAACCACGGGACATACTATGGCTACACCTTC. Protein: CASSNHGTYYGYTF.

The rearrangement links TRBV28 to TRBJ2-3; 8 bases map to TRBD2. Germline V gene sequence: CDR1 MDHEN, CDR2 SYDVKM. This CDR3 is built from 17 residues. Unmatched junction bases numbered 16, after V lost 7 bases and J lost 4 bases. CDR3 DNA sequence: TGTGCCAGCACCCCGTATACTAGCGGACCCCCCGCAGATACGCAGTATTTT. Amino acid sequence: CASTPYTSGPPADTQYF.

Concerning this clonotype itself: Given a far larger clone just one base away, this is likely a sequencing read error. V is TRBV27 and J is TRBJ1-1, with D unresolved. CDR1 is MNHEY, CDR2 SMNVEV, per germline (reference sequence). This CDR3 is 11 amino acids long. CDR3 protein: CANSGGTEAFF. Written as DNA, the CDR3 is TGTGCCAACAGTGGAGGGACTGAAGCTTTCTTT.

The V call is TRBV5-5, the J call TRBJ1-2; no clear D gene. Germline V gene sequence: CDR1 SGHKS, CDR2 YYEKEE (reference sequence). The CDR3 loop spans 16 amino acids. Trimming took off 0 bases at V and 0 bases at J, with 12 bases between the two ends. Here the CDR3 DNA reads TGTGCCAGCAGCTTGGCGGCGTACAACTCTAACTATGGCTACACCTTC. Protein: CASSLAAYNSNYGYTF.

This chain connects TRBV27 to TRBJ2-7; TRBD2 matches 10 bases. CDR3 length: 16 residues. The germline V gene encodes CDR1 MNHEY and CDR2 SMNVEV (reference sequence). The ends lost 3 bases at V and 2 bases at J; junction bases unmatched: 7. The CDR3 region is CASSFTASGSAYEQYF. CDR3 coding DNA: TGTGCCAGCAGTTTCACGGCTAGCGGGAGCGCCTACGAGCAGTACTTC.

The chain employs TRBV4-2 and TRBJ2-1; a weak D match, TRBD2 (6 bases). Between the trimmed V and J ends, which lost 0 bases and 3 bases, there was a span of 12 bases. Germline CDR1 reads LGHNA; CDR2 reads YNFKEQ. This CDR3 contains 16 residues. CDR3 in DNA: TGTGCCAGCAGCCAAGATGACGGGGGAGGCTACAATGAGCAGTTCTTC. This encodes CASSQDDGGGYNEQFF.

This clonotype was detected once. A much larger clone lies one base from this, so it may be a read error. The V call is TRBV7-7, the J call TRBJ2-7; perhaps TRBD1 as D (7 bases). Germline CDR1 SSHAT, CDR2 FNYEAQ (reference sequence). CDR3 length: 14 amino acids. For the CDR3, the DNA is TGTGCTAGCAGGCGAACAGGGGCGGGGTGCGAGCAGTACTTC. Translating it yields CASRRTGAGCEQYF.

This sequence joins TRBV6-2 or TRBV6-3 and TRBJ2-5; D is possibly TRBD2 (5 bases). V lost 0 bases to trimming and J lost 3 bases, with 11 bases between them. CDR1 is MNHEY and CDR2 is SVGEGT in the germline V gene. The CDR3 contains 15 residues. The CDR3 bases are TGTGCCAGCAGTTACTCTAGCGCTAACGAAGAGACCCAGTACTTC. It is translated as CASSYSSANEETQYF.

Comment on this clonotype: A read error is possible here, since a much larger clone lies one base away. The chain recombines TRBV6-6 with TRBJ1-2; TRBD1 agrees at 7 bases. With V trimmed by 4 bases and J by 1 base, 9 bases remained unmatched. The CDR3 spans 16 residues. The germline V gene encodes CDR1 MNHNY and CDR2 SVGAGI (reference sequence). CDR3 residues: CASSLNSGTVNYGYTF. Written as DNA, the CDR3 is TGTGCCAGCAGTTTAAACTCCGGGACAGTTAACTATGGCTACACCTTC.

This chain links TRBV27 with TRBJ2-7, with D possibly being TRBD1 or TRBD2 (5 bases each). This CDR3 has 15 amino acids. CDR1 and CDR2 from the germline V gene are MNHEY and SMNVEV (reference sequence). V was shortened by 6 bases and J by 0 bases, with 15 bases between the two germline ends. This chain's CDR3 is CASSHRRVRSYEQYF. CDR3 DNA: TGTGCCAGCAGCCACAGGCGGGTCCGCTCCTACGAGCAGTACTTC.

This clonotype was found once. A much more abundant neighbour one base away suggests this may be a read error. The rearrangement links TRBV28 to TRBJ2-7; the match to TRBD2 covers 9 bases. The CDR3 contains 15 residues. Germline V lookup: CDR1 MDHEN, CDR2 SYDVKM. The chain's CDR3 is CASSLWGLAVYGQYF. The CDR3 region has the DNA TGTGCCAGCAGTTTATGGGGACTAGCCGTATACGGGCAGTACTTC.

J is TRBJ2-1 and V is TRBV6-5; 10 bases line up with TRBD2. The germline V gene encodes CDR1 MNHEY and CDR2 SVGAGI. The trim removed 0 bases at V and 7 bases at J, leaving 15 bases unmatched. This CDR3 has 19 amino acids. CDR3 loop: CASSYSALAGEPLWNEQFF. For the CDR3, the DNA is TGTGCCAGCAGTTACTCGGCCCTAGCGGGAGAACCCCTCTGGAATGAGCAGTTCTTC.

The sample holds one count of this clonotype. The rearrangement links TRBV5-1 to TRBJ1-4; D unclear. Trimming left V 4 bases short and J 4 bases short, with 20 bases between. The CDR3 sequence is 17 residues long. The V gene's germline CDR1 is SGHRS and CDR2 YFSETQ. The CDR3 nucleotides are TGCGCCAGCAGCCCGGGCATCCTGGACCTCTATAATGAAAAACTGTTTTTT. It codes for CASSPGILDLYNEKLFF.

Ten or more counts support this clonotype. V usage is TRBV6-1 and J usage is TRBJ1-2; 10 bases align to TRBD1. Trimming took 5 bases from V and 1 from J; bases not matched to a gene: 1. The CDR3 is 14 residues long. The germline V gene encodes CDR1 MNHNS and CDR2 SASEGT. The CDR3 loop reads CASSRTGGNYGYTF. The CDR3 DNA reads TGTGCCAGCAGTAGGACAGGGGGTAACTATGGCTACACCTTC.

The chain is built from TRBV3-1 and TRBJ1-3; D call uncertain. CDR3 length: 18 residues. Trimming left V 4 bases short and J 0 bases short, with 19 bases between. Germline V gene lookup returns CDR1 LGHDT and CDR2 YNNKEL (reference sequence). In DNA form, the CDR3 reads TGTGCCAGCAGCCCACCCCTATTTCCCTCTTACTCTGGAAACACCATATATTTT. This encodes CASSPPLFPSYSGNTIYF.

V usage is TRBV7-2 and J usage is TRBJ2-3; D gene ambiguous. The CDR3 has 14 residues. Germline V CDR1 and CDR2: SGHTA, FQGNSA. V lost 5 bases, J lost 6 bases, and 15 bases lay in between. The CDR3 spells CASSTRSGRDTQYF. The DNA for the CDR3 is TGTGCCAGCAGCACTCGGAGTGGCAGGGATACGCAGTATTTT.

The rearrangement uses TRBV29-1 and TRBJ2-1; D not certain. The germline CDR1 and CDR2 sequences are SQVTM and ANQGSEA. The CDR3 runs to 11 residues. The CDR3 sequence is CTVVRNNEQFF. In nucleotides, the CDR3 is TGCACCGTCGTTCGGAACAATGAGCAGTTCTTC.

This clonotype was seen many times. The V call is TRBV27, the J call TRBJ2-2; no clear D. There are 14 residues in the CDR3. Germline V gene lookup returns CDR1 MNHEY and CDR2 SMNVEV (reference sequence). With 1 base removed from V and 2 bases from J, the gap between germline ends came to 5 bases. DNA for the CDR3: TGTGCCAGCAGTTTATATAAAAACACCGGGGAGCTGTTTTTT. Protein: CASSLYKNTGELFF.

The chain is built from TRBV7-9 and TRBJ2-5; 9 bases align to TRBD1. Looked up from germline, CDR1 is SEHNR and CDR2 is FQNEAQ (reference sequence). The junction had 8 bases not matched to a gene; V was cut back by 4 bases and J by 2 bases. This CDR3 is 16 amino acids long. The CDR3 bases are TGTGCCAGCAGCTCCCAACCGGGACAGGGACAAGAGACCCAGTACTTC. Amino acid sequence: CASSSQPGQGQETQYF.

V gene TRBV27 combines with J gene TRBJ2-3; TRBD2 agrees at 11 bases. The CDR3 totals 17 residues. J lost 0 bases, V lost 3 bases, and 5 bases had no gene match. The germline CDR1 and CDR2 sequences are MNHEY and SMNVEV (reference sequence). CDR3 sequence: CASSFLGTSGSTDTQYF. DNA for the CDR3: TGTGCCAGCAGTTTCCTCGGGACTAGCGGAAGCACAGATACGCAGTATTTT.

Comment on this clonotype: A read error may be the cause here, since a much bigger clone is one base away. The gene calls are TRBV20-1 and TRBJ2-1; a weak D match, TRBD2 (6 bases). V was cut by 6 bases and J by 8 bases, with 20 bases left in between. The CDR3 contains 14 residues. Germline values: CDR1 DFQATT, CDR2 SNEGSKA (reference sequence). In DNA form, the CDR3 reads TGCAGTGCCCCCAAGGTGTCGGGAGCGGATGAGCAGTTCTTC. Translated, it gives CSAPKVSGADEQFF.

This sequence joins TRBV19 and TRBJ2-7; 8 bases map to TRBD1. Trimming took 4 bases from V and 3 from J; bases not matched to a gene: 5. This CDR3 is built from 14 residues. Germline V CDR1 and CDR2: LNHDA, SQIVND (reference sequence). The CDR3 region is CASSTPGQVYEQYF. For the CDR3, the DNA is TGTGCCAGTAGTACACCGGGACAGGTCTACGAGCAGTACTTC.

This clonotype was detected only a few times. The chain recombines TRBV7-2 with TRBJ1-5; the D is unclear. Trimming stripped 3 bases from V and 7 bases from J, with 10 bases between. The CDR3 contains 13 residues. Germline V gene lookup returns CDR1 SGHTA and CDR2 FQGNSA. CDR3 bases: TGTGCCAGCAGCTTTCGGGTAGAACAGCCCCAGCATTTT. It yields the protein CASSFRVEQPQHF.

The rearrangement joins TRBV10-3 to TRBJ2-7; TRBD2 aligns across 7 bases. This CDR3 region has 13 residues. Losses at the gene ends were 10 bases for V and 5 bases for J; bases not matched to a gene: 11. Germline values: CDR1 ENHRY, CDR2 SYGVKD. This CDR3 reads CATRRPGGHEQYF. As DNA, the CDR3 is TGTGCCACCCGACGGCCGGGAGGCCACGAGCAGTACTTC.

This clonotype appeared many times. The rearrangement uses TRBV27 and TRBJ1-1; D is unresolved. The CDR3 totals 15 residues. Germline CDR1 and CDR2: MNHEY and SMNVEV (reference sequence). V lost 5 bases and J lost 4, with 17 bases in between. The CDR3 here is CASSAQHAGLTEAFF. The CDR3 coding sequence is TGTGCCAGCAGTGCCCAACACGCGGGCCTCACTGAAGCTTTCTTT.

V usage is TRBV11-2 and J usage is TRBJ2-3, with D tentatively TRBD1 (6 bases). In germline, CDR1 is SGHAT, CDR2 FQNNGV. V was pared by 5 bases and J by 6 bases, with 12 bases between. The CDR3 is 13 amino acids. CDR3 residues: CASSQARGDTQYF. The CDR3 nucleotides are TGTGCCAGCAGCCAGGCCAGGGGCGATACGCAGTATTTT.

Comments on this clonotype: One end of the junction is discordant with germline, which a read error may explain. The chain employs TRBV10-3 and TRBJ2-7; tentatively, D is TRBD2 (6 bases). The CDR3 is made up of 15 amino acids. Germline CDR1 is ENHRY and CDR2 is SYGVKD. In DNA, the CDR3 is TGTGCCATTAGTGAGTTTGGGGGAGGCTCCTACGAGCAGTACTTC. Protein product: CAISEFGGGSYEQYF.

This clonotype was observed a handful of times. This rearrangement joins TRBV20-1 to TRBJ1-2; no firm D call. The CDR3 consists of 16 residues. Trimming stripped 1 base from V and 4 bases from J, with 19 bases between. The germline gives CDR1 DFQATT, CDR2 SNEGSKA (reference sequence). In DNA, the CDR3 is TGCAGTGCTAGAGTTGGGGTGAATCGTGGTTCCTATGGCTACACCTTC. Translated, it gives CSARVGVNRGSYGYTF.